These 25 T cell receptor beta chains share one sample of origin, sequenced in a study of blood T cell repertoires in COVID-19. Clones were sequenced by immunoSEQ multiplex PCR, and TCRdb holds only the in-frame ones, with some missing. The data hold roughly 150,000 clones, with more than 80% observed a single time. The sample was PBMCs or T cells enriched from blood (not recorded which). The receptors here all came from a woman under 30 who had been exposed to COVID-19.

The chain combines TRBV11-2 with TRBJ2-7; TRBD2 might be the D (6 bases). Germline V lookup: CDR1 SGHAT, CDR2 FQNNGV. Trimming removed 3 bases from V and 2 bases from J, with 11 bases in between. The length of the CDR3 is 14 residues. CDR3 residues: CASSFEAGPYEQYF. Written as DNA, the CDR3 is TGTGCCAGCAGCTTCGAAGCGGGTCCCTACGAGCAGTACTTC.

V and J are TRBV28 and TRBJ2-3; 11 bases are shared with TRBD2. Per germline, CDR1 MDHEN and CDR2 SYDVKM. Germline trimming cut 5 bases from V and 10 bases from J; bases unmatched to any gene: 26. This CDR3 has 20 amino acids. The CDR3 sequence: CASSPPGTSGLRAIKYSQYF. The CDR3 DNA follows: TGTGCCAGCAGTCCCCCTGGGACTAGCGGACTCCGGGCAATAAAGTATTCGCAGTATTTT.

The chain couples TRBV19 to TRBJ2-5; 11 nucleotides match TRBD1. The CDR3 has 14 residues. Germline-derived CDR1 and CDR2 are LNHDA and SQIVND (reference sequence). V shed 6 bases and J 5 bases; nucleotides not matched to a gene: 5. The CDR3 region is CASRDRGRGETQYF. The CDR3 DNA follows: TGTGCCAGTAGGGACAGGGGGCGCGGGGAGACCCAGTACTTC.

V and J are TRBV2 and TRBJ1-1, with no clear D. V lost 2 bases, J lost 1 base, and 11 bases lay in between. Germline V gene data show CDR1 as SNHLY and CDR2 as FYNNEI. There are 15 residues in the CDR3. The CDR3 loop is CASSESRLSNTEAFF. The CDR3 nucleotides are TGTGCCAGCAGTGAAAGCCGACTCTCGAACACTGAAGCTTTCTTT.

The rearrangement joins TRBV6-2 or TRBV6-3 to TRBJ2-7; the D is unclear. Trimming took 2 bases from V and 2 from J, leaving 10 bases between them. The CDR3 contains 14 residues. Germline V gene data show CDR1 as MNHEY and CDR2 as SVGEGT. The CDR3 sequence: CASSYSFTAYEQYF. For the CDR3, the DNA is TGTGCCAGCAGTTACAGCTTTACAGCCTACGAGCAGTACTTC.

This clone was observed once. V is TRBV4-1 and J is TRBJ2-7; 7 bases line up with TRBD2. Losses at the gene ends were 1 base for V and 0 bases for J; bases not matched to a gene: 3. The germline V gene encodes CDR1 MGHRA and CDR2 YSYEKL. This CDR3 is 15 amino acids long. CDR3 nucleotides: TGCGCCAGCAGCCAAGTGCGGGAGATCTCCTACGAGCAGTACTTC. As protein: CASSQVREISYEQYF.

This chain joins TRBV3-1 (or the pseudogene TRBV3-2) and TRBJ2-5, with 10 bases lining up with TRBD2. The CDR3 totals 14 residues. Germline values: CDR1 LGHDT, CDR2 YNNKEL (reference sequence). Trimming at V came to 8 bases and at J to 3 bases, leaving 6 bases not matched to a gene. CDR3 bases: TGTGCCAGCCGAAAGCGGGAGGGGGAAGAGACCCAGTACTTC. This sequence encodes CASRKREGEETQYF.

The V gene is TRBV29-1, the J gene TRBJ1-5; tentatively, D is TRBD1 (5 bases). Trimming cost V 5 bases and J 1 base, with 12 bases left between them. CDR3 length: 14 residues. Per the germline V gene, CDR1 is SQVTM and CDR2 is ANQGSEA. The CDR3: CSVRAQGSNQPQHF. The CDR3 region has the DNA TGCAGCGTTAGGGCCCAGGGCAGCAATCAGCCCCAGCATTTT.

The V call is TRBV6-1, the J call TRBJ2-1, with D perhaps TRBD2 (7 bases). CDR3 length equals 15 residues. V dropped 3 bases and J dropped 4 bases, with 13 bases sitting between them. Per germline, CDR1 MNHNS and CDR2 SASEGT. The CDR3 is CASSEGASGYNEQFF. In nucleotides, the CDR3 is TGTGCCAGCAGTGAGGGGGCTAGCGGATACAATGAGCAGTTCTTC.

The genes are TRBV29-1 and TRBJ1-2; 7 positions match TRBD1. V trimming: 3 bases; J trimming: 3 bases; junction bases outside the gene matches: 7. The CDR3 sequence is 14 residues long. CDR1 is SQVTM, CDR2 ANQGSEA, per germline. CDR3 region: CSVEQGEDYYGYTF. DNA of the CDR3: TGCAGCGTTGAGCAGGGGGAGGATTACTATGGCTACACCTTC.

V gene TRBV15 combines with J gene TRBJ1-5; D is unclear. With 9 bases removed from V and 9 bases from J, the gap between germline ends came to 15 bases. Germline CDR1 and CDR2: LNHNV and YYDKDF (reference sequence). The CDR3 totals 12 residues. The CDR3 spells CATNREGRPQHF. The CDR3, as DNA: TGTGCCACGAATAGAGAGGGTCGGCCCCAGCATTTT.

This sequence joins TRBV28 and TRBJ1-1; TRBD1 matches at 10 bases. This CDR3 contains 15 residues. Per germline, CDR1 MDHEN and CDR2 SYDVKM. V dropped 5 bases and J dropped 5; count of bases not matched to a gene: 8. CDR3: CASSPPDRGRTEAFF. Here the CDR3 DNA reads TGTGCCAGCAGTCCACCCGACAGGGGGCGAACTGAAGCTTTCTTT.

The chain recombines TRBV19 with TRBJ2-3, with 8 bases fitting TRBD1. Unmatched junction bases numbered 10, after V lost 2 bases and J lost 0 bases. Germline CDR1 LNHDA, CDR2 SQIVND (reference sequence). The CDR3 runs to 18 residues. CDR3 in amino acids: CASSIIGTGVSSTDTQYF. For the CDR3, the DNA is TGTGCCAGTAGTATAATCGGGACAGGCGTTTCTAGCACAGATACGCAGTATTTT.

V and J are TRBV13 and TRBJ1-1; a weak D match, TRBD1 (6 bases). CDR3 size: 14 residues. Germline-derived CDR1 and CDR2 are PRHDT and FYEKMQ (reference sequence). With 6 bases removed from V and 0 bases from J, the gap between germline ends came to 11 bases. DNA for the CDR3: TGTGCCAGCAGGGTGGGACATCTGAACACTGAAGCTTTCTTT. This encodes CASRVGHLNTEAFF.

This chain connects TRBV28 to TRBJ2-5; possibly TRBD1 for D (7 bases). V shed 8 bases and J shed 3 bases, with 19 bases lying between them. Germline V gene lookup returns CDR1 MDHEN and CDR2 SYDVKM. The CDR3 runs to 15 residues. The CDR3 DNA follows: TGTGCCAGCGGGGGGTCCGGGACAGTAAAAGAGACCCAGTACTTC. Translation: CASGGSGTVKETQYF.

V usage is TRBV2 and J usage is TRBJ1-5; D not certain. This CDR3 spans 12 amino acids. Germline CDR1 is SNHLY and CDR2 is FYNNEI. Trimming shortened V by 6 bases and J by 6 bases, and 9 bases separated the two germline ends. CDR3 sequence: CASSDSGQPQHF. CDR3 nucleotides: TGTGCCAGCAGCGATTCAGGTCAGCCCCAGCATTTT.

In the case of this clone: Other DNA sequences in the same sample also yield this CDR3. J is TRBJ2-3 and V is TRBV5-1, with D possibly matching TRBD2 (6 bases). This CDR3 contains 15 residues. The germline gives CDR1 SGHRS, CDR2 YFSETQ. The ends were cut back, 1 base at V and 3 bases at J, with 12 bases in the middle. This chain's CDR3 is CASSLSGVGTDTQYF. CDR3 nucleotides: TGCGCCAGCAGCTTGTCGGGAGTGGGAACAGATACGCAGTATTTT.

DNA of the CDR3: TGTGCCAGCAGCTTTCTCCGGGAGCAGTTCTTC. Amino acid sequence: CASSFLREQFF. The rearrangement uses TRBV13 and TRBJ2-1; D is unclear. This CDR3 is 11 amino acids long. The ends were cut back, 3 bases at V and 10 bases at J, with 7 bases in the middle. Per germline, CDR1 PRHDT and CDR2 FYEKMQ (reference sequence).

J is TRBJ2-3 and V is TRBV9; 13 bases match TRBD2. Trimming cost V 0 bases and J 1 base; bases outside gene matches: 11. The CDR3 is 20 residues long. Looked up from germline, CDR1 is SGDLS and CDR2 is YYNGEE. In DNA, the CDR3 is TGTGCCAGCAGCGTAGGGACCCCGGGACTAGCGGGAAGGGGCACAGATACGCAGTATTTT. This translates into CASSVGTPGLAGRGTDTQYF. Based on the CDR3 plus reference TRBV9 and TRBJ2-3, the full variable domain is DSGVTQTPKHLITATGQRVTLRCSPRSGDLSVYWYQQSLDQGLQFLIQYYNGEERAKGNILERFSAQQFPDLHSELNLSSLELGDSALYFCASSVGTPGLAGRGTDTQYFGPGTRLTVL.

The V gene is TRBV27, the J gene TRBJ1-1; maybe TRBD1 (5 bases). The CDR3 sequence is 14 residues long. The ends were cut back, 4 bases at V and 3 bases at J, with 12 bases in the middle. The germline CDR1 and CDR2 sequences are MNHEY and SMNVEV (reference sequence). CDR3 DNA: TGTGCCAGCAGTTACCTAGGGGCGGACACTGAAGCTTTCTTT. Residues: CASSYLGADTEAFF.

The V gene is TRBV29-1, the J gene TRBJ2-7; 9 bases match TRBD2. V trimming: 6 bases; J trimming: 2 bases; junction bases outside the gene matches: 5. This CDR3 is built from 13 residues. The germline gives CDR1 SQVTM, CDR2 ANQGSEA. The CDR3 sequence is CSVTSGSPYEQYF. DNA for the CDR3: TGCAGCGTGACTAGCGGAAGCCCCTACGAGCAGTACTTC.

The V gene is TRBV6-5, the J gene TRBJ2-2; the match to TRBD1 covers 9 bases. The CDR3 contains 15 residues. Unmatched junction bases numbered 6, after V lost 6 bases and J lost 4 bases. Germline lookup yields CDR1 MNHEY and CDR2 SVGAGI. The CDR3 loop is CASRTLTGGTGELFF. The CDR3 nucleotides read TGTGCCAGCAGGACACTGACAGGGGGCACCGGGGAGCTGTTTTTT.

This chain connects TRBV30 to TRBJ2-3, with D uncertain. Trimming shortened V by 3 bases and J by 6 bases, and 7 bases separated the two germline ends. CDR3 length: 11 residues. From germline, CDR1 is GTSNPN and CDR2 SVGIG (reference sequence). This CDR3 is CAWSKPDTQYF. The CDR3 nucleotides read TGTGCCTGGAGCAAGCCCGATACGCAGTATTTT.

This clone has only one observation. The chain carries TRBV2 and TRBJ2-5; 7 bases are shared with TRBD2. Germline V gives CDR1 SNHLY, CDR2 FYNNEI. The CDR3 spans 15 residues. V dropped 4 bases and J dropped 4; count of bases not matched to a gene: 9. The CDR3 reads CASSGLAAFGETQYF. The CDR3, as DNA: TGTGCCAGCAGTGGGCTAGCGGCATTTGGAGAGACCCAGTACTTC. The full variable domain, rest sourced from reference TRBV2 and TRBJ2-5, is EPEVTQTPSHQVTQMGQEVILRCVPISNHLYFYWYRQILGQKVEFLVSFYNNEISEKSEIFDDQFSVERPDGSNFTLKIRSTKLEDSAMYFCASSGLAAFGETQYFGPGTRLLVL.

The CDR3 coding sequence is TGTGCCAGCTCACCCAAACTAGCGGCGAGCACAGATACGCAGTATTTT. This gives the protein CASSPKLAASTDTQYF. This chain connects TRBV18 to TRBJ2-3, with TRBD2 matching over 8 bases. The CDR3 is 16 residues long. Germline trimming cut 3 bases from V and 0 bases from J; bases unmatched to any gene: 5. The germline CDR1 and CDR2 sequences are KGHSH and LQKENI.